This T cell receptor beta chain stems from a study of blood T cells in healthy people across ages. CDR3 length equals 14 residues. Germline V CDR1 and CDR2: DFQATT, SNEGSKA (reference sequence). The second PCR ran about 6 to 11 cycles with a sample-barcoded 5' primer and J-beta primers. In TCRdb, the 5' RACE reads were re-called with MiXCR into one record per CDR3 protein. The data show approximately 730,000 distinct CDR3 sequences, 35% to 45% seen once. This chain connects TRBV20-1 to TRBJ2-1, with 8 bases matching TRBD1. The J call may not be correct, given that the DNA end is closer to TRBJ2-7. The receptor was derived from a woman aged 60-75 years in good health. Sequencing used blood. As DNA, the CDR3 is TGCAGTGCTTCTCGACAGGGGTCCCACAATGAGCAGTACTTC. The encoded protein is CSASRQGSHNEQYF.